Listed below are T cell receptor beta chains from one sample, sequenced in a study of radiotherapy plus CTLA-4 blockade in lung cancer. This table comes from immunoSEQ multiplex PCR, and its TCRdb copy is limited to in-frame clones, with some not included. The data show fewer than 55,000 clones, 70% to 90% seen once. The specimen comprised peripheral blood, sampled from a patient treated with radiotherapy plus ipilimumab. The receptors were sampled from a human donor with non-small cell lung cancer whose response to radiotherapy plus ipilimumab could not be evaluated. Both conserved end residues are part of each CDR3. Each record gives: J gene, D gene, clone size, V gene, CDR3 protein, CDR3 DNA. D genes are given only for firm matches. Size values are once, few and many counts, or a class for expanded clones, and some rows have none.

>TRBJ1-2|TRBD1|NA|TRBV11-2
CASSLARTGGSYGYTF
TGTGCCAGCAGCTTAGCGAGGACAGGGGGCAGCTATGGCTACACCTTC
>TRBJ1-1|TRBD1|NA|TRBV27
CASSLSGRGRAEAFF
TGTGCCAGCAGTTTATCCGGCAGGGGGCGGGCTGAAGCTTTCTTT
>TRBJ1-1|NA|few|TRBV2
CASSEAAGGRTEAFF
TGTGCCAGCAGTGAAGCGGCGGGGGGACGCACTGAAGCTTTCTTT
>TRBJ2-1|TRBD2|few|TRBV28
CASSYLAGAANEQFF
TGTGCCAGCAGTTACCTAGCGGGGGCGGCCAATGAGCAGTTCTTC
>TRBJ2-7|NA|NA|TRBV5-6
CASSFRGSSYEQYF
TGTGCCAGCAGCTTTAGAGGGAGCTCCTACGAGCAGTACTTC
>TRBJ2-7|TRBD1|NA|TRBV9
CASSPRDSLYEQYF
TGTGCCAGCAGCCCACGGGACAGCCTCTACGAGCAGTACTTC
>TRBJ2-7|TRBD1|NA|TRBV11-2
CASSRGQGLGEQYF
TGTGCCAGCAGCCGCGGACAGGGGCTTGGTGAGCAGTACTTC
>TRBJ1-4|TRBD1|NA|TRBV27
CASSLEGQLNEKLFF
TGTGCCAGCAGTTTGGAGGGACAGCTTAATGAAAAACTGTTTTTT
>TRBJ2-1|TRBD2|NA|TRBV28
CASSQGLAGANEQFF
TGTGCCAGCAGCCAAGGACTAGCGGGAGCCAATGAGCAGTTCTTC
>TRBJ1-1|TRBD1|NA|TRBV7-3
CASSLLGQGSTEAFF
TGTGCCAGCAGCTTACTGGGACAGGGGAGCACTGAAGCTTTCTTT
>TRBJ1-2|NA|NA|TRBV30
CAFKQGIYGYTF
TGTGCCTTCAAACAGGGAATCTATGGCTACACCTTC
>TRBJ2-1|TRBD2|NA|TRBV27
CASSLISTSGSYNEQFF
TGTGCCAGCAGTCTTATCTCGACTAGCGGCTCCTACAATGAGCAGTTCTTC
>TRBJ2-2|NA|NA|TRBV15
CATSRLESTGELFF
TGTGCCACCAGCAGACTTGAGAGCACCGGGGAGCTGTTTTTT
>TRBJ1-2|NA|NA|TRBV9
CASSPGHGGMYGYTF
TGTGCCAGCAGCCCTGGACACGGGGGAATGTATGGCTACACCTTC
>TRBJ1-2|NA|NA|TRBV28
CASSRAQQGRSYTF
TGTGCCAGCAGTAGGGCTCAACAGGGTCGGAGCTACACCTTC
>TRBJ1-4|TRBD1|NA|TRBV28
CASSFWGQGNEKLFF
TGTGCCAGCAGTTTTTGGGGACAGGGGAATGAAAAACTGTTTTTT
>TRBJ2-1|NA|NA|TRBV7-9
CASSLAEVGSGEQFF
TGTGCCAGCAGCTTAGCGGAGGTGGGGAGCGGTGAGCAGTTCTTC
>TRBJ2-1|NA|once|TRBV7-3
CASSRRGASLDEQFF
TGTGCCAGCAGCCGACGGGGGGCGAGTTTGGATGAGCAGTTCTTC
>TRBJ2-7|NA|NA|TRBV28
CASSLRQVVSYEQYF
TGTGCCAGCAGCCTCCGACAGGTGGTTTCCTACGAGCAGTACTTC
>TRBJ2-3|TRBD2|NA|TRBV5-1
CASKGVAGTSTDTQYF
TGCGCCAGCAAGGGGGTAGCGGGGACGAGCACAGATACGCAGTATTTT
>TRBJ1-4|TRBD1|NA|TRBV5-5
CASSSTGGFGNEKLFF
TGTGCCAGCAGCTCAACAGGGGGCTTCGGTAATGAAAAACTGTTTTTT
>TRBJ1-5|NA|NA|TRBV7-3
CASSLRTSQPQHF
TGTGCCAGCAGCTTACGGACAAGCCAGCCCCAGCATTTT
>TRBJ2-1|TRBD2|NA|TRBV7-3
CASSLTVAGVGEQFF
TGTGCCAGCAGCTTAACAGTAGCGGGAGTGGGCGAGCAGTTCTTC
>TRBJ2-3|NA|NA|TRBV6-6
CASSTREGSDTQYF
TGTGCCAGCAGTACGCGGGAAGGTTCAGATACGCAGTATTTT
>TRBJ2-3|NA|NA|TRBV4-2
CASSQKLSPSTDTQYF
TGTGCCAGCAGCCAAAAACTATCTCCGAGCACAGATACGCAGTATTTT
>TRBJ2-7|NA|once|TRBV28
CASSPRGKMYF
TGTGCCAGCAGTCCTCGGGGGAAGATGTACTTC
>TRBJ2-7|TRBD2|NA|TRBV4-1
CASTLRLAESYEQYF
TGCGCCAGCACCCTGAGACTAGCGGAATCCTACGAGCAGTACTTC
>TRBJ1-4|NA|NA|TRBV7-9
CASSLGVQINEKLFF
TGTGCCAGCAGCTTAGGTGTACAGATCAATGAAAAACTGTTTTTT
>TRBJ1-1|TRBD1|once|TRBV4-1
CASSQEGRGFRAFF
TGCGCCAGCAGCCAGGAGGGCAGGGGGTTTAGAGCTTTCTTT
>TRBJ2-1|TRBD2|NA|TRBV6-5
CASSWLLAGGGNEQFF
TGTGCCAGCAGTTGGCTCCTAGCGGGAGGGGGCAATGAGCAGTTCTTC
>TRBJ2-1|TRBD2|NA|TRBV7-2
CASLAGQIYNEQFF
TGTGCCAGTCTAGCGGGACAAATATACAATGAGCAGTTCTTC
>TRBJ2-2|TRBD2|NA|TRBV4-2
CASSQPPSGKSNTGELFF
TGTGCCAGCAGCCAACCCCCTAGCGGGAAGTCGAACACCGGGGAGCTGTTTTTT
>TRBJ1-5|NA|once|TRBV4-1
CASSQDRRFNQPQHF
TGCGCCAGCAGCCAAGATCGGCGGTTCAATCAGCCCCAGCATTTT
>TRBJ2-3|TRBD2|NA|TRBV5-1
CASNRGVETDTQYF
TGCGCCAGCAACCGGGGGGTTGAGACAGATACGCAGTATTTT
>TRBJ2-2|NA|NA|TRBV6-5
CASSQGQPTGELFF
TGTGCCAGCAGCCAGGGCCAACCCACCGGGGAGCTGTTTTTT
>TRBJ2-7|TRBD1|NA|TRBV27
CASSSGGYEQYF
TGTGCCAGCAGTTCAGGGGGTTACGAGCAGTACTTC
>TRBJ2-7|NA|NA|TRBV11-1
CASSLTLLGRRGDEQYF
TGTGCCAGCAGCTTAACCCTCCTCGGACGGCGGGGAGACGAGCAGTACTTC
>TRBJ2-1|NA|NA|TRBV18
CASSPEQGFYNEQFF
TGTGCCAGCTCACCCGAACAGGGTTTCTACAATGAGCAGTTCTTC
>TRBJ1-1|NA|NA|TRBV5-1
CASSRSGDGYTEAFF
TGCGCCAGCAGCCGCTCAGGGGACGGGTACACTGAAGCTTTCTTT
>TRBJ2-3|NA|NA|TRBV28
CASSFLVGGPDTQYF
TGTGCCAGCAGTTTTCTCGTGGGGGGGCCAGATACGCAGTATTTT
>TRBJ1-2|NA|NA|TRBV7-9
CASSLESGGYTF
TGTGCCAGCAGCTTAGAGTCCGGGGGCTACACCTTC
>TRBJ2-3|NA|NA|TRBV9
CASSVAGYLTDTQYF
TGTGCCAGCAGCGTAGCAGGCTACCTCACAGATACGCAGTATTTT
>TRBJ1-5|NA|NA|TRBV28
CASILGLGGQIPSNQPQHF
TGTGCCAGCATCTTGGGGCTTGGGGGCCAAATTCCTAGCAATCAGCCCCAGCATTTT
>TRBJ1-2|NA|NA|TRBV2
CASSGQVDYGYTF
TGTGCCAGCAGTGGACAGGTGGACTATGGCTACACCTTC
>TRBJ1-2|NA|NA|TRBV30
CAYRGAYGYTF
TGTGCCTATCGGGGGGCCTATGGCTACACCTTC
>TRBJ2-1|NA|NA|TRBV15
CATSRDIPELANYNEQFF
TGTGCCACCAGCAGAGATATCCCCGAGCTAGCGAACTACAATGAGCAGTTCTTC
>TRBJ1-1|TRBD1|NA|TRBV6-5
CASSQQGGMNTEAFF
TGTGCCAGCAGCCAACAGGGGGGGATGAACACTGAAGCTTTCTTT
>TRBJ2-7|NA|few|TRBV15
CATSLGRGLAGAYEQYF
TGTGCCACCAGCTTAGGAAGGGGGCTAGCGGGCGCTTACGAGCAGTACTTC
>TRBJ2-1|TRBD2|NA|TRBV10-3
CAIGTSGGGEQFF
TGTGCCATCGGGACTAGCGGAGGGGGAGAGCAGTTCTTC